The following is a TCR beta chain sequence with its context. Its matching antigen is unknown. Sequenced by immunoSEQ multiplex PCR; TCRdb stores in-frame clones only, minus some. The repertoire holds about 91,000 clones, with about 91% as singletons. This specimen comes from a study of graft-versus-host responses after intestinal transplantation. The receptor was derived from a human donor who was the organ donor for an intestinal transplant. The sample in question was unstimulated CD4+ T cells sorted from spleen or lymph node cells, obtained before transplant.

As DNA, the CDR3 is TGTGCCAGCAGTTTCCGGAGTGAAGCTTTCTTT. Protein sequence: CASSFRSEAFF. The chain uses TRBV6-6 and TRBJ1-1; no reliable D call. The CDR3 is made up of 11 amino acids. Germline lookup yields CDR1 MNHNY and CDR2 SVGAGI (reference sequence). Trimming took 4 bases from V and 7 from J, leaving 7 bases between them.